A single sample is the source of the 14 T cell receptor beta chains below, sequenced in a study of Graves' ophthalmopathy and Graves' hyperthyroidism. Amplification of the TCR beta CDR3 regions used RNA transcripts (as template). HTBI-primed first-round RT-PCR preceded second-round multiplex PCR. Each CDR3 protein gets one entry after TCRdb re-called the multiplex PCR reads with MiXCR. Of fewer than 600,000 distinct CDR3 sequences listed, around 14% are singletons. Material: blood. The receptor set was obtained from a woman in her 30s with Graves' ophthalmopathy.

This clonotype was detected many times. Its ends do not fully match the called genes, so a read error is possible. This sequence joins TRBV14 and TRBJ2-5; a possible D gene is TRBD2 (5 bases). Germline CDR1 and CDR2: SGHDN and FVKESK. This CDR3 region has 13 residues. CDR3 residues: CASSPGLGETQDF. CDR3 sequence (DNA): TGTGCCAGCAGCCCCGGGCTTGGGGAGACCCAGGACTTC.

Many counts were recorded for this clonotype. The J gene is TRBJ2-2, the V gene TRBV12-3 or TRBV12-4; 10 nucleotides line up with TRBD2. With 6 bases clipped from V and 5 bases from J, the junction kept 6 bases outside the gene matches. The CDR3 runs to 15 residues. CDR3 sequence (DNA): TGTGCCAGCAGGAGAGCGGGGGGGCGGACCGGGGAGCTGTTTTTT. Translation: CASRRAGGRTGELFF.

V gene TRBV10-3 combines with J gene TRBJ2-7; D might be TRBD2 (5 bases). The germline gives CDR1 ENHRY, CDR2 SYGVKD. There are 14 residues in the CDR3. The CDR3 bases are TGTGCCATCAGTGGTAGCGCCCGCTCCTACGAGCAGTGGGTG. This encodes CAISGSARSYEQWV.

This clonotype was seen at least ten times. The chain links TRBV12-3 or TRBV12-4 to TRBJ2-5; D is unclear. The CDR3 spans 12 residues. Deletions cut 8 bases from V and 5 bases from J, with 12 bases between. The CDR3 nucleotides read TGTGCCAGCGGGCCTGCCTTGGAGACCCAGTACTTC. Encoded protein: CASGPALETQYF.

This clonotype was counted ten times or more. The genes are TRBV5-5 and TRBJ2-5, with TRBD2 matching over 7 bases. CDR3 length equals 16 residues. The V gene end was trimmed by 4 bases and the J gene end by 3 bases; junction bases not matched to a gene: 12. The V gene's germline CDR1 is SGHKS and CDR2 YYEKEE (reference sequence). CDR3 DNA sequence: TGTGCCAGCAGCCTCCCGGTAGCGGGTATTAAAGAGACCCAGTACTTC. This translates into CASSLPVAGIKETQYF.

This clonotype has ten or more counts. This chain uses TRBV6-1 with TRBJ2-7; no reliable D call. This CDR3 has 13 amino acids. V lost 8 bases, J lost 0 bases, and 11 bases lay in between. Germline-derived CDR1 and CDR2 are MNHNS and SASEGT. CDR3 nucleotide sequence: TGTGCCAGCTCGGTGACGGGCTCCTACGAGCAGTACTTC. This encodes CASSVTGSYEQYF.

This clonotype appeared many times. V is TRBV28 and J is TRBJ1-1; D is uncertain. Trimming removed 7 bases from V and 1 base from J, with 10 bases in between. Per germline, CDR1 MDHEN and CDR2 SYDVKM. CDR3 length: 13 amino acids. The CDR3 region is CASTLVENTEAFF. The DNA for the CDR3 is TGTGCCAGCACCCTGGTGGAGAACACTGAAGCTTTCTTT.

This clonotype came up many times. The gene calls are TRBV28 and TRBJ2-2, with 8 bases aligning to TRBD1. Germline-derived CDR1 and CDR2 are MDHEN and SYDVKM. Unmatched junction bases numbered 6, after V lost 4 bases and J lost 5 bases. The CDR3 extends over 15 amino acids. CDR3 amino acids: CASSSDRGGTGELFF. The CDR3 bases are TGTGCCAGCAGTTCCGACAGGGGTGGAACCGGGGAGCTGTTTTTT.

This chain connects TRBV9 to TRBJ2-7; D ambiguous. The germline gives CDR1 SGDLS, CDR2 YYNGEE. The CDR3 is 13 residues long. Deletions cut 0 bases from V and 1 base from J, with 5 bases between. CDR3 region: CASSVGQSYEQYV. CDR3 DNA sequence: TGTGCCAGCAGCGTAGGTCAGTCCTACGAGCAGTACGTC.

This clonotype appeared many times. J is TRBJ1-6 and V is TRBV20-1; D may be TRBD1 (5 bases). CDR1 and CDR2 (germline): DFQATT, SNEGSKA (reference sequence). V was shortened by 4 bases and J by 12 bases, with 16 bases between the two germline ends. The CDR3 runs 13 residues. The CDR3, as DNA: TGCAGTGCTACCCGGGCCCCCGGGGGACCCCTCCACTTT. Protein: CSATRAPGGPLHF.

This clonotype has ten or more counts. The V and J genes are TRBV28 and TRBJ1-5, with D hard to call. CDR3 size: 16 residues. V gave up 3 bases and J gave up 0 bases, with 12 bases separating them. Germline CDR1 MDHEN, CDR2 SYDVKM. This chain's CDR3 is CASSFPDGYSNQPQHF. Written as DNA, the CDR3 is TGTGCCAGCAGTTTCCCGGACGGTTATAGCAATCAGCCCCAGCATTTT.

This clonotype was counted many times. The V call is TRBV30, the J call TRBJ1-1, with a weak D call TRBD1 (5 bases). The V and J ends lost 2 bases and 5 bases respectively, with 15 bases between them. Germline V gene lookup returns CDR1 GTSNPN and CDR2 SVGIG (reference sequence). The CDR3 length is 14 residues. The CDR3 DNA is TGTGCCTGGAGTAAAGGGCAGGGAAGAACTGAAGCTTTCTTT. Translating it yields CAWSKGQGRTEAFF.

This clonotype has a count of ten or more. The rearrangement links TRBV11-2 to TRBJ2-7; 12 bases line up with TRBD2. CDR1 SGHAT and CDR2 FQNNGV come from the germline V gene. This CDR3 is 15 amino acids long. Trimming cost V 0 bases and J 4 bases; bases outside gene matches: 1. In DNA, the CDR3 is TGTGCCAGCAGCTTAGAACTAGCGGGAGGTTACGAGCAGTACTTC. It codes for CASSLELAGGYEQYF. Drawing the rest from reference TRBV11-2 and TRBJ2-7, the complete variable domain is EAGVAQSPRYKIIEKRQSVAFWCNPISGHATLYWYQQILGQGPKLLIQFQNNGVVDDSQLPKDRFSAERLKGVDSTLKIQPAKLEDSAVYLCASSLELAGGYEQYFGPGTRLTVT.

The table lists this clonotype with a few counts. A read error may account for a junction end that differs from germline. The chain has TRBV30 and TRBJ2-2, with TRBD2 matching 7 bases. CDR1 and CDR2 (germline): GTSNPN, SVGIG (reference sequence). The CDR3 totals 13 residues. CDR3: CAWSVLGSGELLF. CDR3 nucleotides: TGTGCCTGGAGTGTACTAGGAAGCGGGGAGCTGCTTTTT.